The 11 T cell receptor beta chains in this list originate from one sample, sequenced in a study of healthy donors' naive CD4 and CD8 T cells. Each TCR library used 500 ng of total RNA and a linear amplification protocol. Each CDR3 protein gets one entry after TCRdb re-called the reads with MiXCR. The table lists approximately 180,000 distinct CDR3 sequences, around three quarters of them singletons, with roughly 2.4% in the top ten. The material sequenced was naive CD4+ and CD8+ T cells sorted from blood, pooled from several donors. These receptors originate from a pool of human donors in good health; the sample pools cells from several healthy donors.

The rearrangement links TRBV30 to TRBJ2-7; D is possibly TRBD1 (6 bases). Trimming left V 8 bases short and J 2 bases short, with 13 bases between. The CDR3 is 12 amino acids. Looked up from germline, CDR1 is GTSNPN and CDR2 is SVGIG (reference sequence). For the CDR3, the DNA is TGTGCCCTACAGGGACGGCCCTACGAGCAGTACTTC. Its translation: CALQGRPYEQYF.

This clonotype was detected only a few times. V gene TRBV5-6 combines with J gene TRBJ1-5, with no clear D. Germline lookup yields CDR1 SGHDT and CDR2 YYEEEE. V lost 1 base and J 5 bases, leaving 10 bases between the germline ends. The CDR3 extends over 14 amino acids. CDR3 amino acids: CASSLIREDQPQHF. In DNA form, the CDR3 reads TGTGCCAGCAGCTTGATTAGGGAGGATCAGCCCCAGCATTTT.

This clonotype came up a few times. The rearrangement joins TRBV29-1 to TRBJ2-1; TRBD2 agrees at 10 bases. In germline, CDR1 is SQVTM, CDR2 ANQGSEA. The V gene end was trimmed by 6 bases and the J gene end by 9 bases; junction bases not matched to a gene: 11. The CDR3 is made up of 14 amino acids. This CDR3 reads CSVRASGSLGEQFF. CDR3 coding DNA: TGCAGCGTCCGAGCTAGCGGGAGTCTAGGTGAGCAGTTCTTC.

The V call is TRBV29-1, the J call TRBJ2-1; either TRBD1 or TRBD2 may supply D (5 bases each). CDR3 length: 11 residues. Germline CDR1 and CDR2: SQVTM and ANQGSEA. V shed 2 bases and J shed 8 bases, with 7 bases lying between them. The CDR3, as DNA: TGCAGCGTTGAACAGGGAGATGAGCAGTTCTTC. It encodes CSVEQGDEQFF.

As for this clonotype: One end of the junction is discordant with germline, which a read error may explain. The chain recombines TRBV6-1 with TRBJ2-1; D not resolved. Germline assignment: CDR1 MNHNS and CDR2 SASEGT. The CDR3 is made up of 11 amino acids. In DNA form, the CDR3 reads TGTGCCAGCAGTAGGAATAATGAGCAATTCTTC. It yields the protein CASSRNNEQFF.

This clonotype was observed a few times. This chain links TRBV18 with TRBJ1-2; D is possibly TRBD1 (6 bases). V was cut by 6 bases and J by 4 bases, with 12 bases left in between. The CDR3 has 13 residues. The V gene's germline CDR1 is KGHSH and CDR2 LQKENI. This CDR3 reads CASSPDSSYGYTF. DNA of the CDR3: TGTGCCAGCTCGCCGGACAGCTCCTATGGCTACACCTTC.

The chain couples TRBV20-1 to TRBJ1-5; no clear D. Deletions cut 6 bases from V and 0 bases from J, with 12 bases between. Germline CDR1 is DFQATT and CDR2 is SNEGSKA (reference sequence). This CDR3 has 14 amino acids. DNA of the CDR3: TGCAGTGCCGCCCCCGCCTATAGCAATCAGCCCCAGCATTTT. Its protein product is CSAAPAYSNQPQHF.

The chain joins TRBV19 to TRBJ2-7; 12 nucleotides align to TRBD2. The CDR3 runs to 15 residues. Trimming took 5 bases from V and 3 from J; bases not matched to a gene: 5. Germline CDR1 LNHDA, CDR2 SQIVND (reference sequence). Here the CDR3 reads CASSFGLAGLYEQYF. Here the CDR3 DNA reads TGTGCCAGTAGTTTCGGACTAGCGGGGCTCTACGAGCAGTACTTC.

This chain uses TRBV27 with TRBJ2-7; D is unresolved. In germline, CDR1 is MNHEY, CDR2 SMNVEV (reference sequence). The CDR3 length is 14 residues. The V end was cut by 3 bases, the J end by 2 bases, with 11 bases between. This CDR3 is CASSFLADTYEQYF. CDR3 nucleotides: TGTGCCAGCAGTTTTCTGGCGGATACCTACGAGCAGTACTTC.

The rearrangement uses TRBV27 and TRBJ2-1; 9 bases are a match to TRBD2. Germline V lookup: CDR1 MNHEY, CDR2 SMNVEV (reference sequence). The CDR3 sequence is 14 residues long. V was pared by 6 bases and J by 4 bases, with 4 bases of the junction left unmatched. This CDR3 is CASSITSGYNEQFF. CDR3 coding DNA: TGTGCCAGCAGCATTACTAGCGGGTACAATGAGCAGTTCTTC.

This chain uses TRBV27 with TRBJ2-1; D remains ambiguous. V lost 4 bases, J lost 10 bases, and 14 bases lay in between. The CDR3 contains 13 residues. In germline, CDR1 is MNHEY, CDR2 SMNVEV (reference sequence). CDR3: CASSSPFEEEQFF. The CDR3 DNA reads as TGTGCCAGCAGTTCCCCTTTTGAGGAGGAGCAGTTCTTC.